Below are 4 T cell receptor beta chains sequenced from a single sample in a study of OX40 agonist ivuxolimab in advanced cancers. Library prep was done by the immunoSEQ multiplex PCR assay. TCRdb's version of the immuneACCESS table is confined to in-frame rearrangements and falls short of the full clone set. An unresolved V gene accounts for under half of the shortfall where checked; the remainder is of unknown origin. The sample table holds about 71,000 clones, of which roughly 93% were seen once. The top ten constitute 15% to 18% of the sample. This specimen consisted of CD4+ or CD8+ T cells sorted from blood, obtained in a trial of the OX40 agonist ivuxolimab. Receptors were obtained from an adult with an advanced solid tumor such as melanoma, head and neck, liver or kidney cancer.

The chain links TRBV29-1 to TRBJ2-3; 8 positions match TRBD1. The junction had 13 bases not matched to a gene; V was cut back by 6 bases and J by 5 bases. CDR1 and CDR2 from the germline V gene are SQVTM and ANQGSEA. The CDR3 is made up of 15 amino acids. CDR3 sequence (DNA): TGCAGCGTGGAGGGGGGCAGGGGGCGAGGAGATACGCAGTATTTT. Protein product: CSVEGGRGRGDTQYF.

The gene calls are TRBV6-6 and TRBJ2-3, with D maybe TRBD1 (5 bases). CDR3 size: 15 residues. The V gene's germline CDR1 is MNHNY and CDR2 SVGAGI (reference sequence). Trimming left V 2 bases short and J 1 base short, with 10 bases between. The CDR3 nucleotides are TGTGCCAGCAGTTACCCCCCGACAGGCACAGATACGCAGTATTTT. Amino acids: CASSYPPTGTDTQYF.

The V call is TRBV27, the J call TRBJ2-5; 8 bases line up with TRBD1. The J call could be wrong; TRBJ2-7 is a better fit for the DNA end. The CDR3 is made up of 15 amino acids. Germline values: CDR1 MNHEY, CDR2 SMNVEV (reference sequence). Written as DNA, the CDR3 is TGTGCCAGCAGTCGGTGGGGACAGGACGACTACGAGCAGTACTTC. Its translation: CASSRWGQDDYEQYF.

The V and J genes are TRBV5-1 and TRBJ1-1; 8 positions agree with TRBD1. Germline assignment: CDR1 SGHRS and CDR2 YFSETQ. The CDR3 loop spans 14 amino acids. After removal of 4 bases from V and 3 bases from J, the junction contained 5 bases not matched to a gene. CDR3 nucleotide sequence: TGCGCCAGCAGCCAGGGACAGGACTACACTGAAGCTTTCTTT. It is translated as CASSQGQDYTEAFF.